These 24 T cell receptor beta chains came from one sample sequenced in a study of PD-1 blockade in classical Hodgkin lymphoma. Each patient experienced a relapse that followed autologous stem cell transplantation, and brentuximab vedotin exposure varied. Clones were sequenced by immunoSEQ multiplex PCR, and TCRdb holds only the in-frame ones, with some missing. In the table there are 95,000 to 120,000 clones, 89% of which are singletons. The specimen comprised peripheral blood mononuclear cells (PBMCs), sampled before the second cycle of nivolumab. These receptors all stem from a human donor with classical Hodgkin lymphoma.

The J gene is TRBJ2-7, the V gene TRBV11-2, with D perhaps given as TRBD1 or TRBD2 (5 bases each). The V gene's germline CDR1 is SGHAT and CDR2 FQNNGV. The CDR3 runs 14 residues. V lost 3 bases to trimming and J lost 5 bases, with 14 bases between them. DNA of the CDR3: TGTGCCAGCAGCTTTAGGGAGCAGGGAAACGAGCAGTACTTC. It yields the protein CASSFREQGNEQYF.

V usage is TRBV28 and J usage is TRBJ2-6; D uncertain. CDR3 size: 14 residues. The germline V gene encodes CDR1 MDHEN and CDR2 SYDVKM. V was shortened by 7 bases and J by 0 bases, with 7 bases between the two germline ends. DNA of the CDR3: TGTGCCAGCATATCTGACTCTGGGGCCAACGTCCTGACTTTC. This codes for CASISDSGANVLTF.

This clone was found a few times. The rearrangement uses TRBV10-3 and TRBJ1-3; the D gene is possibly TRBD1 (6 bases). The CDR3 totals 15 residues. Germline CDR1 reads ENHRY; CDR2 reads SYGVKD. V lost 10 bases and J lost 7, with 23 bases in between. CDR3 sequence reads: CATLGGDTIANTIYF. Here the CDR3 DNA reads TGTGCCACCCTCGGCGGGGACACTATTGCGAACACCATATATTTT.

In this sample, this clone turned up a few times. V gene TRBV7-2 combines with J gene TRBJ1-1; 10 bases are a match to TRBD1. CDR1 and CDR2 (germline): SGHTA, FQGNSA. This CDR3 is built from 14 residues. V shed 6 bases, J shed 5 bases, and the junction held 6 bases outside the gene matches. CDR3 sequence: CASSRDRGGTEAFF. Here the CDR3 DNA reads TGTGCCAGCAGTCGGGACAGGGGAGGTACTGAAGCTTTCTTT.

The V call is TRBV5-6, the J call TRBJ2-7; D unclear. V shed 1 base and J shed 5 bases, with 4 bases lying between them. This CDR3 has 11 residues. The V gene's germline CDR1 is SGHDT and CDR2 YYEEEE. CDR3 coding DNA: TGTGCCAGCAGCTTGTCCCACGAGCAGTACTTC. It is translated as CASSLSHEQYF.

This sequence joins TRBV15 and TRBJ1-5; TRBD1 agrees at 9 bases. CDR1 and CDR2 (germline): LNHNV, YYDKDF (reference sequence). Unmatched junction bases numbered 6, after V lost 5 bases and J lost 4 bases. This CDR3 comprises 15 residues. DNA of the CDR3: TGTGCCACCAGCGAAGGGACAGGGCCTAATCAGCCCCAGCATTTT. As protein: CATSEGTGPNQPQHF.

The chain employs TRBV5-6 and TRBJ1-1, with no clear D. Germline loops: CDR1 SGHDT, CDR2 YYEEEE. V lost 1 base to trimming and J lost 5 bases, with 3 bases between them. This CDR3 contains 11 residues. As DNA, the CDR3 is TGTGCCAGCAGCTTGAGTACTGAAGCTTTCTTT. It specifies CASSLSTEAFF.

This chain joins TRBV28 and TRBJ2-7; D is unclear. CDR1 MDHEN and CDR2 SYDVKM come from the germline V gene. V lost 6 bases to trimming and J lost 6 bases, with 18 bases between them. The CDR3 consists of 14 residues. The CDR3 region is CASRSVTPLGEQYF. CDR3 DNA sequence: TGTGCCAGCAGATCGGTGACTCCTTTGGGCGAGCAGTACTTC.

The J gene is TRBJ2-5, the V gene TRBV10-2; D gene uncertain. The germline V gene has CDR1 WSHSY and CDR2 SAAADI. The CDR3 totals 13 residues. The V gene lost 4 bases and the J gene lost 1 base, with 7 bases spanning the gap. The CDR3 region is CASSVTSQETQYF. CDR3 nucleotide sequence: TGCGCCAGCAGTGTGACAAGCCAAGAGACCCAGTACTTC.

Written as DNA, the CDR3 is TGTGCCAGTACTCCGGACGGACCGTGGACTGAAGCTTTCTTT. It codes for CASTPDGPWTEAFF. The V call is TRBV19, the J call TRBJ1-1; D ambiguous. Germline V gene lookup returns CDR1 LNHDA and CDR2 SQIVND (reference sequence). This CDR3 comprises 14 residues. The V gene lost 7 bases and the J gene lost 5 bases, with 17 bases spanning the gap. Variable domain in full (rest from reference TRBV19 and TRBJ1-1): DGGITQSPKYLFRKEGQNVTLSCEQNLNHDAMYWYRQDPGQGLRLIYYSQIVNDFQKGDIAEGYSVSREKKESFPLTVTSAQKNPTAFYLCASTPDGPWTEAFFGQGTRLTVV.

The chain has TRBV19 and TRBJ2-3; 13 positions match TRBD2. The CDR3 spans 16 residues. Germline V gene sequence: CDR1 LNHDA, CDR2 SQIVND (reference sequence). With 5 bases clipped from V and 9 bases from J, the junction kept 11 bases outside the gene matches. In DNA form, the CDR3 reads TGTGCCAGTAGTGCCCCCGGGACTAGCGGGAAGGGCACGCAGTATTTT. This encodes CASSAPGTSGKGTQYF.

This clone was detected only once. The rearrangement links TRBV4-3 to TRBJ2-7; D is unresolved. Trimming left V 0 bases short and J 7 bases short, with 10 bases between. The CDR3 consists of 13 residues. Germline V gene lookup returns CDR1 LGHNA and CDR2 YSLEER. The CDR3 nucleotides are TGCGCCAGCAGCCAAGAGGGCCGGCAGGAGCAGTACTTC. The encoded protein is CASSQEGRQEQYF.

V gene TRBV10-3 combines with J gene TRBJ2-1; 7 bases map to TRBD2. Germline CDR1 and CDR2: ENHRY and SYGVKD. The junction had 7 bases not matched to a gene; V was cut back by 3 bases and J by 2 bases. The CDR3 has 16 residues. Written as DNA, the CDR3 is TGTGCCATCAGTGAACGGGGGAGGGGTACCTACAATGAGCAGTTCTTC. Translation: CAISERGRGTYNEQFF.

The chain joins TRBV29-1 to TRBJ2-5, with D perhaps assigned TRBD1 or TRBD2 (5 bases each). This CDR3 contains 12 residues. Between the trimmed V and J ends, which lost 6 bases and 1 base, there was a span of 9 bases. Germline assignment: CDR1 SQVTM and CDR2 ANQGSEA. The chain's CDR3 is CSVDSGQETQYF. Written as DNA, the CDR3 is TGCAGCGTCGACAGCGGCCAAGAGACCCAGTACTTC.

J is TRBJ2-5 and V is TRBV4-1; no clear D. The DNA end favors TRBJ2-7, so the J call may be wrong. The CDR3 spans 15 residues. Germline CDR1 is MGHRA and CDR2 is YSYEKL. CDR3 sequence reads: CASSQEGASSYEQYF. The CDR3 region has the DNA TGCGCCAGCAGCCAAGAAGGTGCCAGCTCCTACGAGCAGTACTTC.

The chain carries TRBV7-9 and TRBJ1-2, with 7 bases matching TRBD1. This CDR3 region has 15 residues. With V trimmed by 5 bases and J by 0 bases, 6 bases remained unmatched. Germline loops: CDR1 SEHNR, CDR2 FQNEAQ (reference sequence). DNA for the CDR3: TGTGCCAGCAGCCGGACAGGAGACACTAACTATGGCTACACCTTC. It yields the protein CASSRTGDTNYGYTF.

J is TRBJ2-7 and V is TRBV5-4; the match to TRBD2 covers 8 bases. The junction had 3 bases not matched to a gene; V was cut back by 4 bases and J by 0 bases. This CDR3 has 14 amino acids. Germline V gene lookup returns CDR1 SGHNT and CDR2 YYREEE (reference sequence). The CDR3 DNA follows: TGTGCCAGCAGCGTAGCGGGAAACTCCTACGAGCAGTACTTC. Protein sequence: CASSVAGNSYEQYF.

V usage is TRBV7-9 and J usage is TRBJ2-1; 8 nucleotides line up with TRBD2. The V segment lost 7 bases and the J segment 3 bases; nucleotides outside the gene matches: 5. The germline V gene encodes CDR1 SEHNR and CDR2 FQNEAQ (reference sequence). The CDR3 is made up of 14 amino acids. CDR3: CASTREGVYNEQFF. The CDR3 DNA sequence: TGTGCCAGCACTCGGGAGGGAGTCTACAATGAGCAGTTCTTC.

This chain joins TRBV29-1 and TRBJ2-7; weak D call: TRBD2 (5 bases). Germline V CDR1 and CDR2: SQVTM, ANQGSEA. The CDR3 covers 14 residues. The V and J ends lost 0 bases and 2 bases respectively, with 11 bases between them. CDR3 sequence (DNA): TGCAGCGTTGAAGATCGAGGGTTCCCCTACGAGCAGTACTTC. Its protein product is CSVEDRGFPYEQYF.

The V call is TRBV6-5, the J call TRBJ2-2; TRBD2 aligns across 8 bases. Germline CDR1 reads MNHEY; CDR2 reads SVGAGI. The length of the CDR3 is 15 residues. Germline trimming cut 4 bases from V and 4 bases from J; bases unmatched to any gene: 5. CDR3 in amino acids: CASSLGLVGTGELFF. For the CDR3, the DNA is TGTGCCAGCAGTTTGGGACTAGTGGGCACCGGGGAGCTGTTTTTT.

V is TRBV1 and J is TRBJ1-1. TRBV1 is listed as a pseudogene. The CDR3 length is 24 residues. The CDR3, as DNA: TGCACAGCGCTCGAAAGGGCTAGAATGAGGTGGAGGAGGCAAACGGCGGATCGGGCGCCTGAAGCTTTCTTT. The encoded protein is CTALERARMRWRRQTADRAPEAFF.

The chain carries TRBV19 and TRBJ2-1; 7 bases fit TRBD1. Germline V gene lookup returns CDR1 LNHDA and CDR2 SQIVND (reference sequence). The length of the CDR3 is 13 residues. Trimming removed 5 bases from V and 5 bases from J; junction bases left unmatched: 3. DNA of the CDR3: TGTGCCAGTAGTCTCACAGGGGACAATGAGCAGTTCTTC. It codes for CASSLTGDNEQFF.

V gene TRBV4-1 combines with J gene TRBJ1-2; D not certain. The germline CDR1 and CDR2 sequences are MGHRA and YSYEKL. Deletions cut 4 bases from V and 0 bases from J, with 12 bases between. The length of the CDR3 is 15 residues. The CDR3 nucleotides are TGCGCCAGCAGCCGTGGCCTCACAGCTAACTATGGCTACACCTTC. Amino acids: CASSRGLTANYGYTF.

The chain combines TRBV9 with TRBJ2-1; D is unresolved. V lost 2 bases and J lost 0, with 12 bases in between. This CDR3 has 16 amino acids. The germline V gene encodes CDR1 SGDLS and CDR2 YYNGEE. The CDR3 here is CASSVGSRSSYNEQFF. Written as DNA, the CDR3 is TGTGCCAGCAGCGTGGGTAGCCGGAGCTCCTACAATGAGCAGTTCTTC.